The rows below give T cell receptor beta chains drawn from one sample of a study of blood T cells in healthy people across ages. TCRdb fed the 5' RACE reads into MiXCR, producing one record per CDR3 protein. The sample includes about a million distinct CDR3 sequences, more than 30% of them seen just once. The specimen was blood. The origin of the receptors is a man younger than 35 in good health. The CDR3 runs from the conserved cysteine through the conserved F or W. The D gene is left open where the match is weak. The listing skips clone size in some rows; elsewhere it reads once, few, many or a size class.

j_call v_call d_call clone_size cdr3_nt cdr3_aa
TRBJ1-3 TRBV6-5 - few TGTGCCAGCACTCAGGGTTTCTCTGGAAACACCATATATTTT CASTQGFSGNTIYF
TRBJ1-2 TRBV27 TRBD1 many TGTGCCAGCAGTCCGCAGGGGGCAAATGGCTACACCTTC CASSPQGANGYTF
TRBJ2-1 TRBV9 - many TGTGCCAGCAGCGTAGGTGGGGGACCACTATACAATGAGCAGTTCTTC CASSVGGGPLYNEQFF
TRBJ2-2 TRBV15 - - TGTGCCACCAGCAGAGAGATCTGGCAGTCGAACACCGGGGAGCTGTTTTTT CATSREIWQSNTGELFF
TRBJ2-3 TRBV20-1 - - TGCAGTGCTGGAATCGGCGGTAGCACAGATACGCAGTATTTT CSAGIGGSTDTQYF
TRBJ2-1 TRBV4-3 - - TGCGCCAGCAGCCAAGATCGGTCCTCCCGATCCTACAATGAGCAGTTCTTC CASSQDRSSRSYNEQFF
TRBJ1-2 TRBV20-1 - - TGCAGTGCAAAGATAAAGGGGGGGGGCTATGGCTACACCTTC CSAKIKGGGYGYTF
TRBJ1-2 TRBV11-2 - few TGTGCCAGCCACAACCACCCCCATGGCTACACCTTC CASHNHPHGYTF
TRBJ2-5 TRBV6-6 - - TGTGCCAGTAAGAAGCCGGAGAAGGAGACCCAGTACTTC CASKKPEKETQYF
TRBJ2-1 TRBV10-3 - few TGTGCCATCAGTGCCGAGGGAGATGAGCAGTTCTTC CAISAEGDEQFF
TRBJ1-2 TRBV2 TRBD1 - TGTGCCAGCAGTCCAGGACAGGGAAATGCCTATGGCTACACCTTC CASSPGQGNAYGYTF
TRBJ1-2 TRBV5-1 - few TGCGCCAGCAGCGCATCTCCGGGGGATGGCTACACCTTC CASSASPGDGYTF
TRBJ1-5 TRBV20-1 TRBD1 few TGCAGTGCTAACCAGGGGGCAGGATATAGCAATCAGCCCCAGCATTTT CSANQGAGYSNQPQHF
TRBJ2-3 TRBV2 - - TGTGCCCTTGGGGCGGCTAGCACAGATACGCAGTATTTT CALGAASTDTQYF
TRBJ2-1 TRBV6-5 - - TGTGCCAGCAGCATAAGCGGCAATGAGCAGTTCTTC CASSISGNEQFF
TRBJ2-7 TRBV29-1 - - TGCAGCGTTGAAGGGGTCGCGGGGCTCTACGAGCAGTACTTC CSVEGVAGLYEQYF
TRBJ1-1 TRBV14 - few TGTGCCAGCAGCCAATTTCCGGATATGAACACTGAAGCTTTCTTT CASSQFPDMNTEAFF
TRBJ2-1 TRBV3-1 - - TGTGCCGTCGGCCAGGGCGATGAGCAGTTCTTC CAVGQGDEQFF
TRBJ2-5 TRBV10-3 - - TGTGCCATCAGCGGGTCGGGTAGCCAGGGGAAACTCCAAGAGACCCAGTACTTC CAISGSGSQGKLQETQYF
TRBJ1-2 TRBV25-1 - few TGTGCCAGCAGTGAATGGGGGGTTTCTACGGACTATGGCTACACCTTC CASSEWGVSTDYGYTF
TRBJ2-1 TRBV29-1 TRBD1 - TGCAACGTCGAAGATACAAGGGGGCAGGATGAGCAGTTCTTC CNVEDTRGQDEQFF
TRBJ2-5 TRBV9 TRBD1 few TGTGCCAGCGCGACTACAGCCGGGACAGGGGTAGAGACCCAGTACTTC CASATTAGTGVETQYF
TRBJ2-5 TRBV5-1 - - TGCGCCAGCAGAGATTGGGGGGGCTCCCCCGAGACCCAGTACTTC CASRDWGGSPETQYF
TRBJ2-2 TRBV24-1 TRBD2 - TGTGCCACCAGTGTCTCCGGGACTAGCTACACCGGGGAGCTGTTTTTT CATSVSGTSYTGELFF
TRBJ2-3 TRBV29-1 - - TGCAGCGTTGCCGGGGCGCGCACAGATACGCAGTATTTT CSVAGARTDTQYF
TRBJ1-2 TRBV9 - few TGTGCCAGCAGCGGGGTGGGCGGATACTATGGCTACACCTTC CASSGVGGYYGYTF
TRBJ1-2 TRBV25-1 - - TGTGCCAGCACCGGGTCATACTATGGCTACACCTTC CASTGSYYGYTF
TRBJ2-7 TRBV9 TRBD1 few TGTGCCAGCAGCTTCAGACCGGGACAGGGAGGCGAGCAGTACTTC CASSFRPGQGGEQYF